This paragraph covers one T cell receptor (beta chain) sequence. The data belong to a study of cytomegalovirus exposure and HLA in healthy donors. Study overall: Early released data had about 80 million unique TCRs, all coming from HLA-typed donors.

PCR amplification relied on 60 Vbeta primers (plus 13 Jbeta primers). The protocol was immunoSEQ multiplex PCR, while the TCRdb copy is restricted to in-frame clones and leaves out a portion. The sample yields around 90,000 clones, around 86% seen once. Trimming removed 1 base from V and 4 bases from J; junction bases left unmatched: 9. The CDR3 loop spans 16 amino acids. Germline V lookup: CDR1 SGHVS, CDR2 FQNEAQ. The receptor comes from a man aged 25 to 45 in good health and CMV-seropositive. The sequencing sample was made of PBMCs. The chain is built from TRBV7-8 and TRBJ2-5; 7 bases align to TRBD2. The CDR3 loop is CASSLEGGLVGETQYF. The CDR3 DNA follows: TGTGCCAGCAGCTTAGAGGGCGGACTAGTGGGAGAGACCCAGTACTTC.